The entry below gives a single T cell receptor beta chain sequence along with its context. What it recognizes is unknown. Germline V gene data show CDR1 as MNHNS and CDR2 as SASEGT. The CDR3 totals 15 residues. Trimming removed 1 base at V and 1 base at J, with 8 bases between. This sample stems from a study of T cell repertoires in cytomegalovirus infection. Study observations and caveats: Clonotypes of TCR beta that were HLA-C-restricted and CMV-specific dominated the ex vivo response.

TCRdb itself ran the reads through MiXCR, one entry per CDR3 protein. The sample holds a few hundred thousand distinct CDR3 sequences, almost 40% seen once. J is TRBJ2-1 and V is TRBV6-1; D gene ambiguous. The receptor was isolated from a human donor in good health (CMV status not recorded). Some clones in this sample may be carry-over from other donors' samples. Source: cultured PBMCs, taken from culture after CMV antigen stimulation. The CDR3 DNA is TGTGCCAGCAGTGAAGGTGGGCAGTCCTACAATGAGCAGTTCTTC. Amino acids: CASSEGGQSYNEQFF.